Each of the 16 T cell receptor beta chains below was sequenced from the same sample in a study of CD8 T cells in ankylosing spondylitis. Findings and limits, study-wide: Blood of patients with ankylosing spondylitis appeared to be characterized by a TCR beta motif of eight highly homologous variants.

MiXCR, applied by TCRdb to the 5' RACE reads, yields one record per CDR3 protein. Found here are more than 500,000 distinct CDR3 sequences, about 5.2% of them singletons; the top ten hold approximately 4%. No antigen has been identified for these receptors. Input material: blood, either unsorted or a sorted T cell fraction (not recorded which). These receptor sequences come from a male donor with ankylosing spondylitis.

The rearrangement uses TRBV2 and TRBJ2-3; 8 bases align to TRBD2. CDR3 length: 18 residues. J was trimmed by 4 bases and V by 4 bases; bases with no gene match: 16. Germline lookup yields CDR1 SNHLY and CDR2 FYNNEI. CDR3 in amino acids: CASSVLYGQRESADTQYF. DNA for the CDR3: TGTGCCAGCAGTGTCCTTTACGGACAGCGGGAGTCGGCAGATACGCAGTATTTT.

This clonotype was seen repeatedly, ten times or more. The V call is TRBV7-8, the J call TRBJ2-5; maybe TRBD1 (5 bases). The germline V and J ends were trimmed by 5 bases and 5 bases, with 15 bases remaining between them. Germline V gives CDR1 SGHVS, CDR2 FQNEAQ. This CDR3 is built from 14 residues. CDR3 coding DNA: TGTGCCAGCAGCCCACGAAGGGGCAAGGAGACCCAGTACTTC. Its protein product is CASSPRRGKETQYF.

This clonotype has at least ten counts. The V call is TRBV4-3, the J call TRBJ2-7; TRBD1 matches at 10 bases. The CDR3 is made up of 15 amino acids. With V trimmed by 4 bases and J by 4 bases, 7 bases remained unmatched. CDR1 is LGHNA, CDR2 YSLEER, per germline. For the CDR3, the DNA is TGCGCCAGCAGCCGAGGGAGACAGGGGGCATACGAGCAGTACTTC. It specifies CASSRGRQGAYEQYF.

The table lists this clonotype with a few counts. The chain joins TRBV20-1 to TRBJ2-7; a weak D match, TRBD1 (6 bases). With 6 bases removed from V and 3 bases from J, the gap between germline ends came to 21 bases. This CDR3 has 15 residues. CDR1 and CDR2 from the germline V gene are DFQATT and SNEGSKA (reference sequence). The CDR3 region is CSATPFQADSYEQYF. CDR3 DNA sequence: TGCAGTGCCACCCCTTTTCAGGCGGACAGCTACGAGCAGTACTTC.

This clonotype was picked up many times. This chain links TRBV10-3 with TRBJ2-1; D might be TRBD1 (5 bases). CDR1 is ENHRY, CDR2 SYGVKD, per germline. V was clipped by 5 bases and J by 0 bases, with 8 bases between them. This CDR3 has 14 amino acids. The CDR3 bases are TGTGCCATCAGTCACGACAGCTCCTACAATGAGCAGTTCTTC. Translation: CAISHDSSYNEQFF.

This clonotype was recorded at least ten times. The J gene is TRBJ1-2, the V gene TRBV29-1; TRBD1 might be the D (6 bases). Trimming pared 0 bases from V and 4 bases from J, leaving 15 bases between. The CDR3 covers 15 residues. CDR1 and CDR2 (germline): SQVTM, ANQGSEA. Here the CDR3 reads CSVEDLRGAGYGYTF. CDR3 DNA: TGCAGCGTTGAAGATCTTCGGGGGGCAGGCTATGGCTACACCTTC. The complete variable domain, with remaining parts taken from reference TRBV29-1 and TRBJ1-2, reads SAVISQKPSRDICQRGTSLTIQCQVDSQVTMMFWYRQQPGQSLTLIATANQGSEATYESGFVIDKFPISRPNLTFSTLTVSNMSPEDSSIYLCSVEDLRGAGYGYTFGSGTRLTVV.

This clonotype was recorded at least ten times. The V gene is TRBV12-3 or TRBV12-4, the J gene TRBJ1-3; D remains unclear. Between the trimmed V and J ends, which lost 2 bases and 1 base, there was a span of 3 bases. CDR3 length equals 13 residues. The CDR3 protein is CASSLSSGNTIYF. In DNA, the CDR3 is TGTGCCAGCAGTTTATCTTCTGGAAACACCATATATTTT.

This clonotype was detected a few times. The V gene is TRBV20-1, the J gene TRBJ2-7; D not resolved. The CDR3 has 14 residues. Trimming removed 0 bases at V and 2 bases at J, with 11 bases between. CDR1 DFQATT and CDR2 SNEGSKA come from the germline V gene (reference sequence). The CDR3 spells CSARDLILTYEQYF. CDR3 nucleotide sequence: TGCAGTGCTAGAGATTTAATTTTAACCTACGAGCAGTACTTC.

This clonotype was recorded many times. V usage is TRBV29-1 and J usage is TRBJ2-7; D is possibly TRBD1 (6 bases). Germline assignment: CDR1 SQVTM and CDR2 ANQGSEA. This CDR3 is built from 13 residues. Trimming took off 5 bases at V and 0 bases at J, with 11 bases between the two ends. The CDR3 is CSVCTGSSYEQYF. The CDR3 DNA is TGCAGCGTTTGTACAGGGAGCTCCTACGAGCAGTACTTC.

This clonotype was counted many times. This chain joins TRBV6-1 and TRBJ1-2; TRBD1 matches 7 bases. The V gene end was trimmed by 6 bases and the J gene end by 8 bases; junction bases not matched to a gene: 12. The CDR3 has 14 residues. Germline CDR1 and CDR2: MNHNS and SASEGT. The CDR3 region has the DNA TGTGCCAGCAGCCCTTTGACAGGGATGAGCGGCTACACCTTC. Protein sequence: CASSPLTGMSGYTF.

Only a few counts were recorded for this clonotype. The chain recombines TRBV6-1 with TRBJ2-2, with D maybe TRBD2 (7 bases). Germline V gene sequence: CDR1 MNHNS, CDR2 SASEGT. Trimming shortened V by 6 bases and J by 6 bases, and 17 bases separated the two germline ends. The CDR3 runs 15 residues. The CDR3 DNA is TGTGCCAGCAGGAAGGGAGGGGGGCCTCCCGGGGAGCTGTTTTTT. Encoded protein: CASRKGGGPPGELFF.

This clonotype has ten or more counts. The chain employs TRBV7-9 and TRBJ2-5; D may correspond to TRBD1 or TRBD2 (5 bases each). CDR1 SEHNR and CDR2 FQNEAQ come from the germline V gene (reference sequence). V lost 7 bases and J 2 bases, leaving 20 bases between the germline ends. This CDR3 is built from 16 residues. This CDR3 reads CASTPRGSRGQETQYF. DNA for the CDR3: TGTGCCAGCACCCCCCGGGGCTCCCGTGGTCAAGAGACCCAGTACTTC.

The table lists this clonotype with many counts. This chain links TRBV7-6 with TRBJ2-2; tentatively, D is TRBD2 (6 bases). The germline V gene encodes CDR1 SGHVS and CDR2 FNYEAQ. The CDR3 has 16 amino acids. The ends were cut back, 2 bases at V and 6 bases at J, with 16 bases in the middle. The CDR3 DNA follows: TGTGCCAGCAGCTTATGGCGGGGTGAAGAACCCGGGGAGCTGTTTTTT. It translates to CASSLWRGEEPGELFF.

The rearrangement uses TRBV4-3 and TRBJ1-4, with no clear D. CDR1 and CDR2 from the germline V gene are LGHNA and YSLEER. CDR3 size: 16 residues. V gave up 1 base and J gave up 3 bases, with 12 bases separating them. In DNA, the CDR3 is TGCGCCAGCAGCCAAGTCCCTCGCCGGTCTAATGAAAAACTGTTTTTT. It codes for CASSQVPRRSNEKLFF.

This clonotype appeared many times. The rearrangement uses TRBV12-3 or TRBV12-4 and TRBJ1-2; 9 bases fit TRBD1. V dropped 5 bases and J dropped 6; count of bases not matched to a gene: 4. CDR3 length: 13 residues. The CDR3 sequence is CASSPRTGDGYTF. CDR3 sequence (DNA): TGTGCCAGCAGTCCGCGGACAGGGGATGGCTACACCTTC.

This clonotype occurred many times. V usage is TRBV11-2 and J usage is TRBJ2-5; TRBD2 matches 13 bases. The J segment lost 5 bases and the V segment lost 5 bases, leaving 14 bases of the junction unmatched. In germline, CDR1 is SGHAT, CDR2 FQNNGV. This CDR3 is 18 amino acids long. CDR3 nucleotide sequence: TGTGCCAGCAGCCTAGGGACAGGGACTAGCGGGATATCCGAGACCCAGTACTTC. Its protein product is CASSLGTGTSGISETQYF.